The rows below give T cell receptor beta chains drawn from one sample of a study of blood T cell repertoires in COVID-19. The assay was immunoSEQ multiplex PCR, and TCRdb's table has in-frame clones only and misses some. The sample holds approximately 280,000 clones, approximately 91% seen once. Sequences were obtained from peripheral blood. These receptors were taken from a man aged 50-60 years with acute or convalescent COVID-19. The CDR3 runs from the conserved cysteine through the conserved F or W. Each record gives: D gene, V gene, J gene, clone size, CDR3 protein, CDR3 DNA. The D gene is left open where the match is weak. Clone size, where shown, is once, few, many, or a class for clones that have expanded.

.,TRBV10-2,TRBJ1-1,.,CASGRGGESTEAFF,TGCGCCAGCGGACGGGGGGGAGAGAGCACTGAAGCTTTCTTT
.,TRBV6-5,TRBJ1-1,.,CASSLMFENEEAFF,TGTGCCAGCAGTTTAATGTTTGAGAACGAGGAAGCTTTCTTT
.,TRBV9,TRBJ2-2,.,CASSSPGGNTGELFF,TGTGCCAGCAGCTCCCCTGGCGGAAACACCGGGGAGCTGTTTTTT
.,TRBV2,TRBJ2-4,.,CASRNDGGKNIQYF,TGTGCCAGCAGAAATGACGGGGGCAAAAACATTCAGTACTTC
TRBD1,TRBV18,TRBJ1-5,.,CASSPTGDQPQHF,TGTGCCAGCTCACCAACAGGGGATCAGCCCCAGCATTTT
.,TRBV5-1,TRBJ1-1,once,CASSLAGSNTEAFF,TGCGCCAGCAGCTTGGCCGGGTCGAACACTGAAGCTTTCTTT
.,TRBV27,TRBJ1-1,.,CASSPRAVNTEAFF,TGTGCCAGCAGTCCCAGGGCCGTGAACACTGAAGCTTTCTTT
.,TRBV9,TRBJ2-2,.,CASSVVFDSGELFF,TGTGCCAGCAGCGTCGTATTCGACAGTGGGGAGCTGTTTTTT
TRBD1,TRBV7-8,TRBJ1-5,once,CASSRRTGQYSNQPQHF,TGTGCCAGCAGTCGTCGGACAGGCCAATATAGCAATCAGCCCCAGCATTTT
TRBD1,TRBV4-1,TRBJ1-3,.,CASSPRGDRETGGNTIYF,TGCGCCAGCAGCCCCCGAGGGGACAGGGAAACGGGAGGAAACACCATATATTTT
.,TRBV30,TRBJ2-3,.,CAWSVGAGRDTQYF,TGTGCCTGGAGTGTTGGGGCAGGGAGGGATACGCAGTATTTT
TRBD2,TRBV5-1,TRBJ2-3,.,CASSLAAGGPDTQYF,TGCGCCAGCAGCTTGGCCGCGGGGGGGCCAGATACGCAGTATTTT
TRBD1,TRBV10-1,TRBJ2-2,.,CASSDRGQNTGELFF,TGCGCCAGCTCTGACAGGGGGCAAAACACCGGGGAGCTGTTTTTT
.,TRBV7-2,TRBJ1-1,.,CASSWGMGGNTEAFF,TGTGCCAGCAGCTGGGGGATGGGGGGGAACACTGAAGCTTTCTTT
.,TRBV6-6,TRBJ1-5,few,CASRGTGNNQPQHF,TGTGCCAGCAGGGGAACAGGGAACAATCAGCCCCAGCATTTT
.,TRBV7-9,TRBJ2-3,.,CASSAGTAGDTQYF,TGTGCCAGCAGCGCGGGGACCGCAGGGGATACGCAGTATTTT
TRBD2,TRBV10-2,TRBJ2-7,.,CASSDGGWASGDYEQYF,TGCGCCAGCAGTGACGGGGGTTGGGCTAGCGGGGACTACGAGCAGTACTTC
.,TRBV5-8,TRBJ2-3,.,CASSLTAGTDTQYF,TGTGCCAGCAGCTTGACCGCGGGGACAGATACGCAGTATTTT
TRBD2,TRBV19,TRBJ2-7,.,CASSTDPAVAGGMRQYF,TGTGCCAGTAGTACCGACCCCGCCGTGGCGGGGGGCATGAGGCAGTACTTC
TRBD2,TRBV6-5,TRBJ2-3,.,CASTYGAGGSDTQYF,TGTGCCAGCACCTATGGGGCGGGGGGCAGCGATACGCAGTATTTT
.,TRBV18,TRBJ1-2,.,CASSPESYGYTF,TGTGCCAGCTCACCAGAGAGCTATGGCTACACCTTC
TRBD1,TRBV7-9,TRBJ1-1,.,CASSRDRNTEAFF,TGTGCCAGCAGCCGGGACAGGAACACTGAAGCTTTCTTT
TRBD1,TRBV5-5,TRBJ2-7,.,CASRPGQGGYEQYF,TGTGCCAGCAGGCCGGGACAGGGGGGATACGAGCAGTACTTC
.,TRBV7-2,TRBJ2-1,.,CASSPSSGTYNEQFF,TGTGCCAGCAGCCCTTCCTCCGGGACTTACAATGAGCAGTTCTTC
TRBD2,TRBV29-1,TRBJ2-3,.,CSVDQAGGNTDTQYF,TGCAGCGTTGATCAGGCGGGGGGGAACACAGATACGCAGTATTTT
TRBD2,TRBV7-9,TRBJ2-5,once,CASSLSSGQETQYF,TGTGCCAGCAGCCTGTCTAGCGGCCAAGAGACCCAGTACTTC
TRBD2,TRBV11-3,TRBJ2-5,.,CASSPRRGAPQETQYF,TGTGCCAGCAGCCCTCGGCGGGGGGCTCCCCAAGAGACCCAGTACTTC
TRBD1,TRBV10-3,TRBJ1-1,.,CATSGQGNTEAFF,TGTGCCACCAGCGGACAGGGGAACACTGAAGCTTTCTTT
.,TRBV11-3,TRBJ2-5,.,CASSLAGTQYF,TGTGCCAGCAGCTTGGCTGGGACCCAGTACTTC
TRBD1,TRBV6-5,TRBJ2-7,.,CASIHRGQPDEQYF,TGTGCCAGTATTCACAGGGGTCAACCGGACGAGCAGTACTTC
.,TRBV5-1,TRBJ1-1,.,CASRGERGTEAFF,TGCGCCAGCAGAGGAGAACGTGGGACTGAAGCTTTCTTT
.,TRBV12-5,TRBJ1-5,many,CASGLEELQPQHF,TGTGCTAGTGGTTTGGAAGAACTGCAGCCCCAGCATTTT
.,TRBV19,TRBJ1-1,.,CASTIGLRYRLNTEAFF,TGTGCCAGTACCATCGGTCTTAGGTACAGGTTGAACACTGAAGCTTTCTTT
.,TRBV7-2,TRBJ1-1,.,CASSFRRTGTEAFF,TGTGCCAGCAGCTTTAGGCGCACGGGCACTGAAGCTTTCTTT
.,TRBV19,TRBJ1-2,.,CASIKAGTDLAGYTF,TGTGCCAGTATTAAGGCGGGGACGGACCTCGCCGGCTACACCTTC
TRBD1,TRBV5-1,TRBJ1-1,.,CASSPDRMNTEAFF,TGCGCCAGCAGCCCGGACAGGATGAACACTGAAGCTTTCTTT
TRBD1,TRBV27,TRBJ1-6,.,CASSLFRYPGTVDSPLHF,TGTGCCAGCAGTTTATTCCGATATCCAGGGACAGTAGATTCACCCCTCCACTTT
.,TRBV5-4,TRBJ2-7,.,CASSAGTHEIYEQYF,TGTGCCAGCAGCGCGGGCACTCACGAGATCTACGAGCAGTACTTC
.,TRBV29-1,TRBJ2-1,.,CSVEGTAYEQFF,TGCAGCGTTGAAGGGACAGCCTATGAGCAGTTCTTC
TRBD1,TRBV30,TRBJ2-5,.,CAWGLTGETQYF,TGTGCTTGGGGCTTGACAGGGGAGACCCAGTACTTC
.,TRBV7-9,TRBJ1-1,.,CASSFDNSHTEAFF,TGTGCCAGCAGCTTCGACAATTCCCACACTGAAGCTTTCTTT
.,TRBV10-3,TRBJ2-7,.,CAISGRQDYEQYF,TGTGCCATCAGTGGGCGACAGGACTACGAGCAGTACTTC
.,TRBV7-3,TRBJ2-6,.,CASMFMGANVLTF,TGTGCCAGCATGTTCATGGGGGCCAACGTCCTGACTTTC
.,TRBV5-5,TRBJ2-7,.,CASSFEDYEQYF,TGTGCCAGCAGCTTTGAGGACTACGAGCAGTACTTC
TRBD1,TRBV2,TRBJ1-3,.,CASTQQGAGNTIYF,TGTGCCAGCACACAACAGGGGGCGGGGAACACCATATATTTT
.,TRBV12-1,TRBJ2-7,.,CASSFNGECEQYF,TGTGCCAGCAGCTTTAACGGGGAATGCGAGCAGTACTTC
.,TRBV10-3,TRBJ1-2,.,CAISERAGADGYTF,TGTGCCATCAGTGAGAGGGCAGGGGCTGATGGCTACACCTTC
.,TRBV6-5,TRBJ2-2,.,CASSVQAGNTGELFF,TGTGCCAGCAGCGTGCAGGCCGGGAACACCGGGGAGCTGTTTTTT
TRBD1,TRBV19,TRBJ1-2,.,CASMRGTGGSIGYTF,TGTGCCAGTATGAGGGGGACAGGGGGCAGCATTGGCTACACCTTC
.,TRBV11-3,TRBJ2-2,once,CASSLRQGAGELFF,TGTGCCAGCAGCTTACGTCAAGGGGCCGGGGAGCTGTTTTTT
.,TRBV24-1,TRBJ2-1,.,CATSDTGPAGIYNEQFF,TGTGCCACCAGTGATACCGGCCCGGCGGGGATTTACAATGAGCAGTTCTTC
TRBD1,TRBV9,TRBJ2-5,once,CASSLRQGARETQYF,TGTGCCAGCAGCCTCCGACAGGGGGCGCGGGAGACCCAGTACTTC
.,TRBV5-5,TRBJ1-4,.,CASSFRQVQEKLFF,TGTGCCAGCAGCTTTCGACAGGTCCAGGAAAAACTGTTTTTT
.,TRBV6-6,TRBJ2-7,.,CASSPGAYEQYF,TGTGCCAGCAGTCCCGGGGCCTACGAGCAGTACTTC
.,TRBV6-5,TRBJ2-2,.,CASKVSRVAGELFF,TGTGCCAGCAAGGTTTCGAGGGTCGCCGGGGAGCTGTTTTTT
TRBD1,TRBV5-4,TRBJ1-2,.,CASSLETGAYGYTF,TGTGCCAGCAGCTTAGAGACAGGGGCCTATGGCTACACCTTC
TRBD2,TRBV9,TRBJ2-1,.,CASSGLVVNEQFF,TGTGCCAGCAGTGGACTAGTCGTGAATGAGCAGTTCTTC
TRBD1,TRBV18,TRBJ2-5,.,CASSRPGTGGLLGETQYF,TGTGCCAGCTCCAGACCCGGGACAGGGGGCCTCTTAGGGGAGACCCAGTACTTC
.,TRBV9,TRBJ2-2,.,CASSVGVRSDTGELFF,TGTGCCAGCAGCGTAGGGGTCAGGTCGGACACCGGGGAGCTGTTTTTT